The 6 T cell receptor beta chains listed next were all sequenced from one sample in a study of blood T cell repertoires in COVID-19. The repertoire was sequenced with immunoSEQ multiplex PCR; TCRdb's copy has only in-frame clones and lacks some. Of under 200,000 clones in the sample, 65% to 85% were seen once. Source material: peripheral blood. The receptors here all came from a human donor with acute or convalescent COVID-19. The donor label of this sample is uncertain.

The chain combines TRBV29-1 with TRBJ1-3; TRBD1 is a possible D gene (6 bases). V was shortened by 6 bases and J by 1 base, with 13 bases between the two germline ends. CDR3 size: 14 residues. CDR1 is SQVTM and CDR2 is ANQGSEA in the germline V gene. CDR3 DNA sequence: TGCAGCGTCGCTCGGGACATGTCTGGAAACACCATATATTTT. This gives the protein CSVARDMSGNTIYF.

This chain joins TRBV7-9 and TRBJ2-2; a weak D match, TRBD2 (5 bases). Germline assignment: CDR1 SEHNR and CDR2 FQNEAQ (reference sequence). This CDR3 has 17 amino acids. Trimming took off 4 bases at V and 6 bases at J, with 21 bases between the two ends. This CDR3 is CASSWGTLALNPGELFF. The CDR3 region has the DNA TGTGCCAGCAGCTGGGGAACTCTAGCCCTCAATCCCGGGGAGCTGTTTTTT.

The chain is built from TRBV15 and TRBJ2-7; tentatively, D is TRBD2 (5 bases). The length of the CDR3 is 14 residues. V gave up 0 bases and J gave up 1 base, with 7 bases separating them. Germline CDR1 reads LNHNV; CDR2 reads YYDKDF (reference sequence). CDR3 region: CATSRDRGSYEQYF. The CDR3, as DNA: TGTGCCACCAGCAGAGATCGGGGTTCCTACGAGCAGTACTTC.

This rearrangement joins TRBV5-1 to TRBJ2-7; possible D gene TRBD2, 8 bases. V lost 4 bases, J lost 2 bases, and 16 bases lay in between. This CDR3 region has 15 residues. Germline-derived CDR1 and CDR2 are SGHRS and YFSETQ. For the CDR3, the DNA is TGCGCCAGCAGCCTGAATAGCGGGACAGCCTACGAGCAGTACTTC. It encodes CASSLNSGTAYEQYF.

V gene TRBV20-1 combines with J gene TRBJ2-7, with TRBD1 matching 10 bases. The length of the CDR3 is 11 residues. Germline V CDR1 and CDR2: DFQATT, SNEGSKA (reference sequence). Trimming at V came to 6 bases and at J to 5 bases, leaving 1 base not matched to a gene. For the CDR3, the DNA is TGCAGTGCAGGGACAGGGGACGAGCAGTACTTC. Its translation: CSAGTGDEQYF.

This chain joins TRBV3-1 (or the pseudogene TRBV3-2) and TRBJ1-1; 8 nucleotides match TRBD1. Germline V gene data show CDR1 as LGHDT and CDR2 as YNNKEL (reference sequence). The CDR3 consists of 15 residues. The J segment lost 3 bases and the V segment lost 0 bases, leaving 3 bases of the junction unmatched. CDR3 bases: TGTGCCAGCAGCCAAGAACACAGGGGGGACACTGAAGCTTTCTTT. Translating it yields CASSQEHRGDTEAFF.